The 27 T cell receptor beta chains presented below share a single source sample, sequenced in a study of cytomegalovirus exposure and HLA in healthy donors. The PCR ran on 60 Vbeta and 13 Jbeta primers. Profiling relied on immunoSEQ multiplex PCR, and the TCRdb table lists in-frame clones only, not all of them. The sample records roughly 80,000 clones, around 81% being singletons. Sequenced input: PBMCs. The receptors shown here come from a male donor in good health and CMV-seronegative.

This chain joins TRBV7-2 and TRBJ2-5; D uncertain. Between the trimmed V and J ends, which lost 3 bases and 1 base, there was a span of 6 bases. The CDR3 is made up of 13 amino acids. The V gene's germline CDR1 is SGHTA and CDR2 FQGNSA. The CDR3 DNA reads TGTGCCAGCAGCTTGGGCTTCCAAGAGACCCAGTACTTC. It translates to CASSLGFQETQYF.

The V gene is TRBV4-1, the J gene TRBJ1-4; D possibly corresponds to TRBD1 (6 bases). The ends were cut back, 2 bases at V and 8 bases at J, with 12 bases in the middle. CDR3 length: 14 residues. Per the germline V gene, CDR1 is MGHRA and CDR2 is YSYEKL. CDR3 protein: CASSQQGMREKLFF. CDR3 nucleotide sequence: TGCGCCAGCAGCCAACAGGGGATGCGGGAAAAACTGTTTTTT.

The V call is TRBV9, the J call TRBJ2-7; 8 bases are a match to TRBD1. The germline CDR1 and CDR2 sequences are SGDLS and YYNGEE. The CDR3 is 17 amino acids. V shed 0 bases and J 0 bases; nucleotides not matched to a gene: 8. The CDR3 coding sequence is TGTGCCAGCAGCGTAGGAGGCGACAGGGGCGCCTCCTACGAGCAGTACTTC. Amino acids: CASSVGGDRGASYEQYF. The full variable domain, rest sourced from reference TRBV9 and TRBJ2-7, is DSGVTQTPKHLITATGQRVTLRCSPRSGDLSVYWYQQSLDQGLQFLIQYYNGEERAKGNILERFSAQQFPDLHSELNLSSLELGDSALYFCASSVGGDRGASYEQYFGPGTRLTVT.

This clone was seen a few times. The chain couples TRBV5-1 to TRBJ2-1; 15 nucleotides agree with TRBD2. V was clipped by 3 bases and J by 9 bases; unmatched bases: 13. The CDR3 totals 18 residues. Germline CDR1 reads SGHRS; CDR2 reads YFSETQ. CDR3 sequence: CASSSGLAGGPSGGEQFF. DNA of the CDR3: TGCGCCAGCAGCTCGGGACTAGCGGGAGGACCCTCCGGGGGTGAGCAGTTCTTC.

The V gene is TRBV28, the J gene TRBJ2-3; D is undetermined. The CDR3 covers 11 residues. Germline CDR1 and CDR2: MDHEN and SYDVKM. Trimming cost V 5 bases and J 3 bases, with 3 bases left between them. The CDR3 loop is CASSPTDTQYF. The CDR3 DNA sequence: TGTGCCAGCAGTCCGACAGATACGCAGTATTTT.

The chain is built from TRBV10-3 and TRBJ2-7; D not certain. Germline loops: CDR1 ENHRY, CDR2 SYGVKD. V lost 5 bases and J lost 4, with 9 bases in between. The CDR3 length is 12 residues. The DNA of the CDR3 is TGTGCCATCAGTCCAACCGGGTACGAGCAGTACTTC. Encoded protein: CAISPTGYEQYF.

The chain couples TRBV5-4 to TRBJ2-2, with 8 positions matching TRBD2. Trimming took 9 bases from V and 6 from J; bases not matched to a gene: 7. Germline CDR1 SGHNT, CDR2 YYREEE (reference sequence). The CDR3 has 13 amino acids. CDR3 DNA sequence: TGTGCCACCGGGGGACTAGTGCCCGGGGAGCTGTTTTTT. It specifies CATGGLVPGELFF. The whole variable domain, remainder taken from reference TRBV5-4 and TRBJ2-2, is ETGVTQSPTHLIKTRGQQVTLRCSSQSGHNTVSWYQQALGQGPQFIFQYYREEENGRGNFPPRFSGLQFPNYSSELNVNALELDDSALYLCATGGLVPGELFFGEGSRLTVL.

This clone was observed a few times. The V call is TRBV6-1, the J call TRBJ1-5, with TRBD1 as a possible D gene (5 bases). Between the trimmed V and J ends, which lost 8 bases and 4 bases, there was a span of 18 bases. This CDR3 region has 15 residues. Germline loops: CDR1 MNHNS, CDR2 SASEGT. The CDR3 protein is CASLVGADYNQPQHF. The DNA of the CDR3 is TGTGCCAGCCTGGTAGGGGCGGATTATAATCAGCCCCAGCATTTT.

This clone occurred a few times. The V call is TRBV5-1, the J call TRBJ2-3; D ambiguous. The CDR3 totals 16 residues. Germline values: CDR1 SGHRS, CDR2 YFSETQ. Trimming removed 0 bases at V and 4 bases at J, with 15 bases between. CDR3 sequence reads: CASSLDSVFTSDTQYF. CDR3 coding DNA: TGCGCCAGCAGCTTGGACAGTGTTTTCACTTCAGATACGCAGTATTTT. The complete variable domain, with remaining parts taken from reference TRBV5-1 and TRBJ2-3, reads KAGVTQTPRYLIKTRGQQVTLSCSPISGHRSVSWYQQTPGQGLQFLFEYFSETQRNKGNFPGRFSGRQFSNSRSEMNVSTLELGDSALYLCASSLDSVFTSDTQYFGPGTRLTVL.

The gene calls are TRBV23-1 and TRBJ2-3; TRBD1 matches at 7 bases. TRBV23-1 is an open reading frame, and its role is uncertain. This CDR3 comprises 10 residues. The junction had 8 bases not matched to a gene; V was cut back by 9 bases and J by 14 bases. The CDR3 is CARKGANRYF. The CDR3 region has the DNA TGCGCCAGGAAGGGGGCAAACCGGTATTTT.

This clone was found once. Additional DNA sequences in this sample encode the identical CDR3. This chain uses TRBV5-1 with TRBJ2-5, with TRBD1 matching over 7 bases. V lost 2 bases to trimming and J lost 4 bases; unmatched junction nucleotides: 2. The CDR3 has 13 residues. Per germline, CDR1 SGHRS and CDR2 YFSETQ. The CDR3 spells CASSLPGGETQYF. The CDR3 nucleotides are TGCGCCAGCAGCTTACCAGGGGGAGAGACCCAGTACTTC. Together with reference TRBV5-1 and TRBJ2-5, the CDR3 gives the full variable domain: KAGVTQTPRYLIKTRGQQVTLSCSPISGHRSVSWYQQTPGQGLQFLFEYFSETQRNKGNFPGRFSGRQFSNSRSEMNVSTLELGDSALYLCASSLPGGETQYFGPGTRLLVL.

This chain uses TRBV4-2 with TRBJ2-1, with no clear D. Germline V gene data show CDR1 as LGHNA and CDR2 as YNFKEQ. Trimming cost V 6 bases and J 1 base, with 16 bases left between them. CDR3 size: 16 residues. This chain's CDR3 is CASSLGHYGSYNEQFF. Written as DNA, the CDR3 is TGTGCCAGCAGTCTAGGCCATTACGGTTCCTACAATGAGCAGTTCTTC.

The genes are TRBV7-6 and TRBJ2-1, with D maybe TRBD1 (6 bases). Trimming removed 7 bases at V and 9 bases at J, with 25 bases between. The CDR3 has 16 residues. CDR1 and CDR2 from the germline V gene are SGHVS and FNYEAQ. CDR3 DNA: TGTGCCAGCAACCCCCGTGGGACAAGCAGTGTTGGTGAGCAGTTCTTC. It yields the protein CASNPRGTSSVGEQFF.

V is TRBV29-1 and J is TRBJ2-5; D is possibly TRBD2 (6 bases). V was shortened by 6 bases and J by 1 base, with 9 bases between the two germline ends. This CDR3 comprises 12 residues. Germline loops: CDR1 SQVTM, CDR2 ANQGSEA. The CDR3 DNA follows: TGCAGCGTCGCCGGGAGCCAAGAGACCCAGTACTTC. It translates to CSVAGSQETQYF.

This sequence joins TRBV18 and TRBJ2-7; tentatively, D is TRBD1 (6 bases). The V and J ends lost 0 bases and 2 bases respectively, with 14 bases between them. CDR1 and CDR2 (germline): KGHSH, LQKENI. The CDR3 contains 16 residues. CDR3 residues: CASSPPLGAGAYEQYF. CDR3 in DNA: TGTGCCAGCTCACCACCCCTCGGGGCAGGGGCCTACGAGCAGTACTTC.

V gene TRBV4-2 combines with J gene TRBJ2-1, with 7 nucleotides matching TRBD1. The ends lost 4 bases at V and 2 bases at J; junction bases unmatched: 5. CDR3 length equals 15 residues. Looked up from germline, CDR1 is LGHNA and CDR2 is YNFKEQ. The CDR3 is CASSPDRAPYNEQFF. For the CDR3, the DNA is TGTGCCAGCAGCCCTGACAGGGCCCCCTACAATGAGCAGTTCTTC.

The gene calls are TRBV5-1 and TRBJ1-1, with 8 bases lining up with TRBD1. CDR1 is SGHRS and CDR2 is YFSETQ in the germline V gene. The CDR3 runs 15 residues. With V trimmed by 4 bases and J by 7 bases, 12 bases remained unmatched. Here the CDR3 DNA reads TGCGCCAGCAGCCCGAGGACAGGGAATGAGATTGAAGCTTTCTTT. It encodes CASSPRTGNEIEAFF.

For the CDR3, the DNA is TGTGCCACCAGACCACAGGGGTTTAACCAAGAGACCCAGTACTTC. Protein product: CATRPQGFNQETQYF. The rearrangement uses TRBV15 and TRBJ2-5; 7 bases agree with TRBD1. From germline, CDR1 is LNHNV and CDR2 YYDKDF (reference sequence). The CDR3 sequence is 15 residues long. Germline trimming cut 6 bases from V and 0 bases from J; bases unmatched to any gene: 7.

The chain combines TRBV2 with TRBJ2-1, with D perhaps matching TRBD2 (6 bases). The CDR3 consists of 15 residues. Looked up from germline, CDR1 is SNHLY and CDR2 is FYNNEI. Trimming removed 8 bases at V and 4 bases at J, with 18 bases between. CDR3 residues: CASGTGTSDYNEQFF. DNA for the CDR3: TGTGCCAGCGGGACCGGGACTTCCGATTACAATGAGCAGTTCTTC. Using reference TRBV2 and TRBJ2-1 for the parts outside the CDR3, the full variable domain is EPEVTQTPSHQVTQMGQEVILRCVPISNHLYFYWYRQILGQKVEFLVSFYNNEISEKSEIFDDQFSVERPDGSNFTLKIRSTKLEDSAMYFCASGTGTSDYNEQFFGPGTRLTVL.

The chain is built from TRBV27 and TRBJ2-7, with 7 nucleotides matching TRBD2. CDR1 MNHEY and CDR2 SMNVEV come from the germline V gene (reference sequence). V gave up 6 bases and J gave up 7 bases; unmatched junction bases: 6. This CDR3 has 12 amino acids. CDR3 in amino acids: CASRPLGGEQYF. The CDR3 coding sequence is TGTGCCAGCAGACCACTGGGGGGGGAGCAGTACTTC.

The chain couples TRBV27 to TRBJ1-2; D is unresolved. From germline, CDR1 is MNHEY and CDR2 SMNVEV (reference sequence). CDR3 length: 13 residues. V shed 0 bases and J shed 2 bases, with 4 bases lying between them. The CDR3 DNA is TGTGCCAGCAGTTTATCCCGGAACTATGGCTACACCTTC. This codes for CASSLSRNYGYTF.

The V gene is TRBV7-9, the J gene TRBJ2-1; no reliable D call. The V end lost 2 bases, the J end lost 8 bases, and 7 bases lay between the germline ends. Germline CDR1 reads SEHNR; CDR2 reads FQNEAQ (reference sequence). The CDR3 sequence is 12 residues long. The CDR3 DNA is TGTGCCAGCAGCTTAACGGTGGATGAGCAGTTCTTC. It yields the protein CASSLTVDEQFF.

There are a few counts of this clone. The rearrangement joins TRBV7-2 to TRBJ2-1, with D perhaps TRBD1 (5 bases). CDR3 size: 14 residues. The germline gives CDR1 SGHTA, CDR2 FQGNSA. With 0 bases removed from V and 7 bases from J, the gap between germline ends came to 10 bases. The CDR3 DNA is TGTGCCAGCAGCTTAGCGTGGGGCCGGAATGAGCAGTTCTTC. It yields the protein CASSLAWGRNEQFF.

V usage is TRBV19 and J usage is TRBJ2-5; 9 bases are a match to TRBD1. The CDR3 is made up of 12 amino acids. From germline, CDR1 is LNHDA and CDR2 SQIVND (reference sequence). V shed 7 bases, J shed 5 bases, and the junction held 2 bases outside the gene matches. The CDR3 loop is CASKDRGETQYF. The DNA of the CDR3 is TGTGCCAGTAAAGACAGGGGGGAGACCCAGTACTTC. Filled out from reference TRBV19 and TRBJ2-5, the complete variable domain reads DGGITQSPKYLFRKEGQNVTLSCEQNLNHDAMYWYRQDPGQGLRLIYYSQIVNDFQKGDIAEGYSVSREKKESFPLTVTSAQKNPTAFYLCASKDRGETQYFGPGTRLLVL.

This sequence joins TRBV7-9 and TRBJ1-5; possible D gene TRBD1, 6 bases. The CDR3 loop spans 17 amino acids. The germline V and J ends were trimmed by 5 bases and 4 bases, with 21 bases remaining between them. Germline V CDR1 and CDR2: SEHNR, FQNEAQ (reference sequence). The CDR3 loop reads CASSKIYEGQRNQPQHF. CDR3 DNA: TGTGCCAGCAGCAAGATCTACGAAGGACAGCGAAATCAGCCCCAGCATTTT.

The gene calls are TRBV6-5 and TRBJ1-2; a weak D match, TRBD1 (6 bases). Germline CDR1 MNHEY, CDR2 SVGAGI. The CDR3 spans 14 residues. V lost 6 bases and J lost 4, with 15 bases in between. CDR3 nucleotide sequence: TGTGCCAGCAGCACCAGGACAGCAGGCTATGGCTACACCTTC. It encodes CASSTRTAGYGYTF.

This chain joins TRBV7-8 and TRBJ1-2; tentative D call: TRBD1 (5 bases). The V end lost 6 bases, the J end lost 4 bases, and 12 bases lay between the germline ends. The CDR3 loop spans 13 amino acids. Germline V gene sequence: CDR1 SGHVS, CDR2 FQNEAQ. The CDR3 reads CASRKDRSYGYTF. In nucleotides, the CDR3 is TGTGCCAGCAGAAAAGACAGATCCTATGGCTACACCTTC.